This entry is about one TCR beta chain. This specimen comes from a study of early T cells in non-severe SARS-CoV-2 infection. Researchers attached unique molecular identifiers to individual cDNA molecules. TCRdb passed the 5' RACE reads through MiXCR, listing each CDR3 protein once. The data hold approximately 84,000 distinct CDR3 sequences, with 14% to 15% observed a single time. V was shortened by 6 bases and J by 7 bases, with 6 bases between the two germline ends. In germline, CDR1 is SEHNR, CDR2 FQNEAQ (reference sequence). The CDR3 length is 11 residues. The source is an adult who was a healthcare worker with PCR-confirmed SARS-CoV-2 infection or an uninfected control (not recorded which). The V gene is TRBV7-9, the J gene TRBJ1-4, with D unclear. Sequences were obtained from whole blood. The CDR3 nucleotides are TGTGCCAGCAGTGGTACTGAAAAACTGTTTTTT. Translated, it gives CASSGTEKLFF.